The 16 T cell receptor beta chains listed next were all sequenced from one sample in a study of T cells after yellow fever vaccination. TCRdb redid the calling of the 5' RACE reads with MiXCR, one entry per CDR3 protein. The sample records hundreds of thousands of distinct CDR3 sequences, around an eighth being singletons. The sequences come from PBMCs, collected on the day of the yellow fever booster vaccination. The receptors stem from a man aged 25-45 years who received the YFV17D yellow fever vaccine.

In its sample, this clonotype was seen a few times. The J gene is TRBJ1-3, the V gene TRBV4-3; D possibly corresponds to TRBD1 (5 bases). CDR3 length: 18 residues. V was trimmed by 0 bases and J by 0 bases, leaving 15 bases between them. Germline V CDR1 and CDR2: LGHNA, YSLEER. CDR3 nucleotide sequence: TGCGCCAGCAGCCAAGATCCCCTCGACAGACGCTCTGGAAACACCATATATTTT. It encodes CASSQDPLDRRSGNTIYF.

J is TRBJ2-7 and V is TRBV12-5; 10 bases align to TRBD2. V lost 6 bases to trimming and J lost 6 bases; unmatched junction nucleotides: 8. The CDR3 length is 14 residues. The V gene's germline CDR1 is LGHNT and CDR2 FRNRAP. The CDR3 region is CASGQREGRSEQYF. In DNA, the CDR3 is TGTGCTAGTGGCCAGCGGGAGGGCCGAAGCGAGCAGTACTTC.

This clonotype was seen more than once but under ten times. The chain uses TRBV20-1 and TRBJ2-7; D gene ambiguous. Germline loops: CDR1 DFQATT, CDR2 SNEGSKA (reference sequence). V lost 0 bases to trimming and J lost 3 bases, with 12 bases between them. The CDR3 contains 14 residues. The DNA for the CDR3 is TGCAGTGCTAGAGATTCAGCACAAGTCTACGAGCAGTACTTC. Its translation: CSARDSAQVYEQYF.

The rearrangement joins TRBV20-1 to TRBJ2-7; 10 nucleotides line up with TRBD2. CDR3 length equals 16 residues. CDR1 and CDR2 (germline): DFQATT, SNEGSKA (reference sequence). After removal of 5 bases from V and 3 bases from J, the junction contained 13 bases not matched to a gene. The CDR3 loop reads CSASDSGTSELYEQYF. The DNA of the CDR3 is TGCAGTGCTTCCGATTCCGGGACTAGCGAACTCTACGAGCAGTACTTC.

This clonotype came up a few times. The rearrangement links TRBV7-8 to TRBJ1-6; tentatively, D is TRBD1 (5 bases). This CDR3 has 14 residues. In germline, CDR1 is SGHVS, CDR2 FQNEAQ. V was shortened by 8 bases and J by 10 bases, with 18 bases between the two germline ends. The CDR3 DNA follows: TGTGCCAGCCAAGGGGATCTGCCTGACTCACCCCTCCACTTT. Its protein is CASQGDLPDSPLHF.

This clonotype was detected a few times. CDR3 protein: CASERTGHNTEAFF. For the CDR3, the DNA is TGTGCCAGCGAACGGACAGGGCACAACACTGAAGCTTTCTTT. The chain joins TRBV12-3 or TRBV12-4 to TRBJ1-1; TRBD1 matches at 8 bases. The CDR3 length is 14 residues. V was clipped by 8 bases and J by 2 bases; unmatched bases: 7.

This clonotype came up a few times. This CDR3 reads CASSIQQGFETQYF. The CDR3, as DNA: TGTGCCAGCAGCATCCAACAGGGTTTCGAGACCCAGTACTTC. V usage is TRBV6-2 or TRBV6-3 and J usage is TRBJ2-5; D is possibly TRBD1 (6 bases). V was shortened by 6 bases and J by 5 bases, with 16 bases between the two germline ends. Germline CDR1 and CDR2: MNHEY and SVGEGT. The CDR3 loop spans 14 amino acids.

The CDR3 DNA sequence: TGCAGTGCTAGAAGGGACAGGGACTACGAGCAGTACTTC. Its protein is CSARRDRDYEQYF. The genes are TRBV20-1 and TRBJ2-7, with 9 bases matching TRBD1. This CDR3 region has 13 residues. Germline V lookup: CDR1 DFQATT, CDR2 SNEGSKA (reference sequence). The V and J ends lost 2 bases and 3 bases, in that order; junction bases with no gene match: 2.

This clonotype came up a few times. Its ends do not fully match the called genes, so a read error is possible. V gene TRBV12-3 or TRBV12-4 combines with J gene TRBJ2-1, with 11 bases lining up with TRBD2. This CDR3 is 13 amino acids long. CDR3 amino acids: CASRTSGTNKQFF. CDR3 nucleotide sequence: TGTGCCAGCAGGACTAGCGGGACCAATAAGCAGTTCTTC.

This clonotype came up a few times. The chain's CDR3 is CASSLRKGQQGNTIYF. CDR3 in DNA: TGTGCCAGCAGCTTAAGGAAAGGACAGCAGGGAAACACCATATATTTT. The V and J genes are TRBV5-4 and TRBJ1-3; a possible D gene is TRBD1 (6 bases). V was clipped by 2 bases and J by 4 bases, with 16 bases between them. The germline CDR1 and CDR2 sequences are SGHNT and YYREEE (reference sequence). The CDR3 consists of 16 residues.

This sequence joins TRBV10-3 and TRBJ1-1, with D maybe TRBD1 (6 bases). V lost 11 bases to trimming and J lost 0 bases, with 13 bases between them. The germline CDR1 and CDR2 sequences are ENHRY and SYGVKD. This CDR3 region has 13 residues. The CDR3 region has the DNA TGTGCCGCCAACAGGGACATGAACACTGAAGCTTTCTTT. Translated: CAANRDMNTEAFF.

This clonotype was counted only a few times. V is TRBV20-1 and J is TRBJ2-1; D is undetermined. The germline V gene encodes CDR1 DFQATT and CDR2 SNEGSKA (reference sequence). The CDR3 sequence is 11 residues long. Trimming cost V 6 bases and J 6 bases, with 9 bases left between them. In DNA, the CDR3 is TGCAGTGCGGTGGTTGGCAATGAGCAGTTCTTC. Encoded protein: CSAVVGNEQFF.

This chain uses TRBV14 with TRBJ2-5, with D tentatively TRBD1 (6 bases). Germline lookup yields CDR1 SGHDN and CDR2 FVKESK. The V gene lost 2 bases and the J gene lost 2 bases, with 12 bases spanning the gap. CDR3 size: 15 residues. CDR3 sequence (DNA): TGTGCCAGCAGCCAATTAACAGGGAGTCAAGAGACCCAGTACTTC. Its protein product is CASSQLTGSQETQYF.

In its sample, this clonotype was seen a few times. This chain connects TRBV7-8 to TRBJ2-2; 12 positions match TRBD1. This CDR3 contains 17 residues. The J segment lost 2 bases and the V segment lost 5 bases, leaving 6 bases of the junction unmatched. Germline V gene sequence: CDR1 SGHVS, CDR2 FQNEAQ. This CDR3 is CASSQGTGGLNTGELFF. The CDR3 nucleotides read TGTGCCAGCAGCCAAGGGACAGGGGGCTTAAACACCGGGGAGCTGTTTTTT.

This clonotype came up a few times. This rearrangement joins TRBV3-1 to TRBJ1-4, with no clear D. Trimming shortened V by 0 bases and J by 7 bases, and 0 bases separated the two germline ends. Germline CDR1 is LGHDT and CDR2 is YNNKEL (reference sequence). The CDR3 covers 11 residues. The CDR3 reads CASSQDEKLFF. DNA for the CDR3: TGTGCCAGCAGCCAAGATGAAAAACTGTTTTTT.

J is TRBJ2-1 and V is TRBV7-2, with 7 bases fitting TRBD2. Germline CDR1 is SGHTA and CDR2 is FQGNSA. There are 15 residues in the CDR3. The junction had 11 bases not matched to a gene; V was cut back by 2 bases and J by 10 bases. The DNA of the CDR3 is TGTGCCAGCAGCTTACAACCAGGGAGCGGGAACGAGCAGTTCTTC. As protein: CASSLQPGSGNEQFF.